The 32 T cell receptor beta chains given below trace back to one sample, sequenced in a study of blood T cell repertoires in COVID-19. Produced via immunoSEQ multiplex PCR; TCRdb's table is partial and in-frame only. The data hold roughly 40,000 clones, with over 75% observed a single time. The specimen sequenced was peripheral blood. The receptor source for this set is a human donor in a cohort sampled during active COVID-19.

The chain couples TRBV7-6 to TRBJ2-1, with TRBD2 matching over 7 bases. The CDR3 consists of 18 residues. V shed 0 bases, J shed 0 bases, and the junction held 8 bases outside the gene matches. Germline V gives CDR1 SGHVS, CDR2 FNYEAQ. The chain's CDR3 is CASSLAGGFSSSYNEQFF. The DNA for the CDR3 is TGTGCCAGCAGCTTAGCCGGGGGGTTTTCAAGCTCCTACAATGAGCAGTTCTTC.

J is TRBJ2-5 and V is TRBV3-1 (or the pseudogene TRBV3-2), with a tentative D call TRBD2 (5 bases). The germline gives CDR1 LGHDT, CDR2 YNNKEL (reference sequence). The CDR3 has 15 residues. V shed 1 base and J shed 5 bases, with 14 bases lying between them. The CDR3 nucleotides are TGTGCCAGCAGCCAAGCATCGGGGTCGTTCGAGACCCAGTACTTC. It codes for CASSQASGSFETQYF.

This clone was recorded once. This sequence joins TRBV4-1 and TRBJ2-3, with D maybe TRBD2 (6 bases). Deletions cut 0 bases from V and 5 bases from J, with 12 bases between. The CDR3 spans 15 residues. The germline V gene encodes CDR1 MGHRA and CDR2 YSYEKL. The CDR3 spells CASSQDSGLQDTQYF. The CDR3 bases are TGCGCCAGCAGCCAAGATTCGGGACTCCAAGATACGCAGTATTTT.

The gene calls are TRBV5-8 and TRBJ1-2; 7 nucleotides line up with TRBD1. J lost 8 bases, V lost 2 bases, and 12 bases had no gene match. There are 15 residues in the CDR3. Germline loops: CDR1 SGHTS, CDR2 YDEGEE. The chain's CDR3 is CASSFRDSRGGGYTF. The CDR3 DNA reads TGTGCCAGCAGCTTCCGGGACAGCAGGGGAGGCGGCTACACCTTC.

The V gene is TRBV20-1, the J gene TRBJ2-3; 8 positions match TRBD2. V lost 3 bases and J lost 0; bases outside the gene matches: 5. The CDR3 loop spans 15 amino acids. Germline loops: CDR1 DFQATT, CDR2 SNEGSKA (reference sequence). The CDR3 DNA is TGCAGTGCTAGTTTAGCGGGGTCTAGCACAGATACGCAGTATTTT. Protein sequence: CSASLAGSSTDTQYF.

CDR3 sequence reads: CAWSVAGNSGNTIYF. The CDR3, as DNA: TGTGCCTGGAGTGTAGCAGGAAACTCTGGAAACACCATATATTTT. The chain joins TRBV30 to TRBJ1-3; unclear D gene. The germline gives CDR1 GTSNPN, CDR2 SVGIG (reference sequence). This CDR3 has 15 amino acids. V lost 0 bases, J lost 0 bases, and 9 bases lay in between.

The rearrangement uses TRBV3-1 (or the pseudogene TRBV3-2) and TRBJ1-4; D unclear. Germline CDR1 and CDR2: LGHDT and YNNKEL (reference sequence). The CDR3 totals 14 residues. V lost 0 bases and J 8 bases, leaving 10 bases between the germline ends. The CDR3 reads CASSQDWVGEKLFF. The CDR3 DNA follows: TGTGCCAGCAGCCAAGACTGGGTGGGCGAAAAACTGTTTTTT.

The V call is TRBV27, the J call TRBJ2-2, with TRBD2 matching 9 bases. V dropped 8 bases and J dropped 4; count of bases not matched to a gene: 17. Germline CDR1 MNHEY, CDR2 SMNVEV (reference sequence). The CDR3 loop spans 18 amino acids. CDR3 in amino acids: CASSFRVAGGRITGELFF. The CDR3 coding sequence is TGTGCCAGCTCCTTTAGGGTGGCGGGGGGGAGAATCACCGGGGAGCTGTTTTTT.

V usage is TRBV7-2 and J usage is TRBJ2-5; 12 positions agree with TRBD2. With V trimmed by 5 bases and J by 9 bases, 7 bases remained unmatched. The CDR3 spans 14 residues. Looked up from germline, CDR1 is SGHTA and CDR2 is FQGNSA. CDR3 in amino acids: CASSVGPSGGAQYF. DNA of the CDR3: TGTGCCAGCAGCGTAGGCCCTAGCGGGGGGGCCCAGTACTTC.

CDR3 in amino acids: CASSYRQDEAFF. As DNA, the CDR3 is TGTGCCAGCAGTTACCGACAGGATGAAGCTTTCTTT. The V and J genes are TRBV6-5 and TRBJ1-1; D possibly corresponds to TRBD1 (6 bases). Trimming stripped 2 bases from V and 7 bases from J, with 8 bases between. The germline CDR1 and CDR2 sequences are MNHEY and SVGAGI. CDR3 size: 12 residues.

By sample fraction, this clone is medium-sized. This chain connects TRBV7-3 to TRBJ2-5; no clear D. CDR3 length: 13 amino acids. CDR1 and CDR2 from the germline V gene are SGHTA and FQGTGA. The V end lost 6 bases, the J end lost 2 bases, and 10 bases lay between the germline ends. The CDR3 protein is CASSSTLQETQYF. DNA for the CDR3: TGTGCCAGCAGTTCAACTCTACAAGAGACCCAGTACTTC.

This clone was seen a handful of times. The CDR3 loop reads CASSVGAQGGYADTQYF. The CDR3 nucleotides are TGTGCCAGCAGCGTAGGGGCGCAGGGGGGATATGCAGATACGCAGTATTTT. The genes are TRBV9 and TRBJ2-3, with D possibly matching TRBD1 (7 bases). Germline loops: CDR1 SGDLS, CDR2 YYNGEE. Trimming stripped 0 bases from V and 4 bases from J, with 18 bases between. CDR3 length equals 17 residues.

The chain recombines TRBV6-6 with TRBJ2-1; no clear D gene. Germline loops: CDR1 MNHNY, CDR2 SVGAGI (reference sequence). The ends were cut back, 10 bases at V and 4 bases at J, with 14 bases in the middle. This CDR3 contains 13 residues. The CDR3 coding sequence is TGTGCCACCCAAGCGTTATTGTACAATGAGCAGTTCTTC. Translated: CATQALLYNEQFF.

The rearrangement uses TRBV4-1 and TRBJ1-5, with D perhaps TRBD1 (5 bases). This CDR3 spans 16 amino acids. CDR1 and CDR2 (germline): MGHRA, YSYEKL. V was pared by 3 bases and J by 6 bases, with 18 bases between. The CDR3 sequence is CASSHPVGGFSQPQHF. CDR3 sequence (DNA): TGCGCCAGCAGCCATCCAGTGGGGGGGTTCAGTCAGCCCCAGCATTTT.

This sequence joins TRBV30 and TRBJ2-3; 7 bases map to TRBD1. Germline trimming cut 6 bases from V and 3 bases from J; bases unmatched to any gene: 9. Germline V lookup: CDR1 GTSNPN, CDR2 SVGIG (reference sequence). The CDR3 contains 14 residues. CDR3 sequence: CACSQGIRTDTQYF. The CDR3 DNA sequence: TGTGCCTGTTCACAGGGGATCAGAACAGATACGCAGTATTTT. Based on the CDR3 plus reference TRBV30 and TRBJ2-3, the full variable domain is SQTIHQWPATLVQPVGSPLSLECTVEGTSNPNLYWYRQAAGRGLQLLFYSVGIGQISSEVPQNLSASRPQDRQFILSSKKLLLSDSGFYLCACSQGIRTDTQYFGPGTRLTVL.

The V and J genes are TRBV7-9 and TRBJ1-4; 9 nucleotides agree with TRBD1. CDR1 is SEHNR, CDR2 FQNEAQ, per germline (reference sequence). J was trimmed by 8 bases and V by 0 bases; bases with no gene match: 13. CDR3 length equals 18 residues. CDR3 DNA: TGTGCCAGCAGCTTAGCGTTCCTAACCGGGACAGGGATCGAAAAACTGTTTTTT. Its translation is CASSLAFLTGTGIEKLFF.

This chain uses TRBV27 with TRBJ2-3; 11 bases match TRBD2. There are 15 residues in the CDR3. Germline lookup yields CDR1 MNHEY and CDR2 SMNVEV (reference sequence). Trimming removed 6 bases from V and 0 bases from J; junction bases left unmatched: 2. Here the CDR3 reads CASRRLAGSTDTQYF. The CDR3, as DNA: TGTGCCAGCAGAAGACTAGCGGGGAGCACAGATACGCAGTATTTT.

The V gene is TRBV7-9, the J gene TRBJ1-2; D not certain. Between the trimmed V and J ends, which lost 0 bases and 0 bases, there was a span of 5 bases. In germline, CDR1 is SEHNR, CDR2 FQNEAQ (reference sequence). The length of the CDR3 is 14 residues. The CDR3 loop reads CASSLAGTNYGYTF. The CDR3 DNA reads as TGTGCCAGCAGCTTAGCTGGCACTAACTATGGCTACACCTTC. Using reference TRBV7-9 and TRBJ1-2 for the parts outside the CDR3, the full variable domain is DTGVSQNPRHKITKRGQNVTFRCDPISEHNRLYWYRQTLGQGPEFLTYFQNEAQLEKSRLLSDRFSAERPKGSFSTLEIQRTEQGDSAMYLCASSLAGTNYGYTFGSGTRLTVV.

The rearrangement uses TRBV10-3 and TRBJ2-3; tentatively, D is TRBD2 (5 bases). The CDR3 sequence is 16 residues long. Between the trimmed V and J ends, which lost 0 bases and 2 bases, there was a span of 12 bases. CDR1 and CDR2 from the germline V gene are ENHRY and SYGVKD. The CDR3 DNA is TGTGCCATCAGTGAGTCAGCGACGGGGTTCACAGATACGCAGTATTTT. It specifies CAISESATGFTDTQYF.

The chain joins TRBV18 to TRBJ2-1; 10 bases fit TRBD2. Losses at the gene ends were 2 bases for V and 7 bases for J; bases not matched to a gene: 14. This CDR3 comprises 18 residues. The germline CDR1 and CDR2 sequences are KGHSH and LQKENI. The CDR3 DNA follows: TGTGCCAGCTCACCAGGAGTTTCGGCTAGCGGGGGAGAGAATGAGCAGTTCTTC. It yields the protein CASSPGVSASGGENEQFF.

This chain links TRBV7-9 with TRBJ1-1; D is unclear. The V end was cut by 1 base, the J end by 4 bases, with 10 bases between. CDR3 length: 14 amino acids. The germline gives CDR1 SEHNR, CDR2 FQNEAQ (reference sequence). DNA of the CDR3: TGTGCCAGCAGCTTAGTTGGCGGATTCACTGAAGCTTTCTTT. It yields the protein CASSLVGGFTEAFF.

This clone was observed a handful of times. The chain carries TRBV7-8 and TRBJ1-5; D unresolved. V was shortened by 5 bases and J by 3 bases, with 17 bases between the two germline ends. This CDR3 spans 16 amino acids. The germline gives CDR1 SGHVS, CDR2 FQNEAQ. The CDR3: CASSPRNGVHNQPQHF. DNA of the CDR3: TGTGCCAGCAGCCCCCGTAACGGAGTCCACAATCAGCCCCAGCATTTT.

The chain combines TRBV18 with TRBJ2-7; the match to TRBD2 covers 9 bases. CDR3 size: 18 residues. Per germline, CDR1 KGHSH and CDR2 LQKENI. The V and J ends lost 2 bases and 5 bases, in that order; junction bases with no gene match: 16. This CDR3 reads CASSPVLYQTSGSHEQYF. As DNA, the CDR3 is TGTGCCAGCTCACCAGTTCTGTACCAGACTAGCGGTTCCCACGAGCAGTACTTC.

The chain links TRBV6-5 to TRBJ1-5; D might be TRBD1 (5 bases). The CDR3 has 12 amino acids. The V gene's germline CDR1 is MNHEY and CDR2 SVGAGI. The V end was cut by 8 bases, the J end by 6 bases, with 11 bases between. CDR3 nucleotides: TGTGCCAGCGGCGGGGGTGCTCAGCCCCAGCATTTT. Encoded protein: CASGGGAQPQHF.

This clone was found a few times. The chain combines TRBV7-9 with TRBJ2-5, with D possibly matching TRBD2 (5 bases). Germline assignment: CDR1 SEHNR and CDR2 FQNEAQ (reference sequence). The ends were cut back, 2 bases at V and 3 bases at J, with 10 bases in the middle. CDR3 length: 14 residues. The DNA of the CDR3 is TGTGCCAGCAGCTTACTATTGGGAGAAGAGACCCAGTACTTC. This codes for CASSLLLGEETQYF.

This clone was observed a few times. V and J are TRBV19 and TRBJ1-6, with 8 positions matching TRBD1. The CDR3 extends over 14 amino acids. With V trimmed by 5 bases and J by 9 bases, 6 bases remained unmatched. CDR1 and CDR2 (germline): LNHDA, SQIVND (reference sequence). DNA of the CDR3: TGTGCCAGTAGTTTTGGACAGGGAGGTTCACCCCTCCACTTT. This codes for CASSFGQGGSPLHF.

This chain joins TRBV7-8 and TRBJ1-4, with 8 bases aligning to TRBD1. This CDR3 spans 15 amino acids. With V trimmed by 5 bases and J by 8 bases, 10 bases remained unmatched. CDR1 is SGHVS, CDR2 FQNEAQ, per germline. Here the CDR3 DNA reads TGTGCCAGCAGCACACGGACAGGGATGGGCGAAAAACTGTTTTTT. The encoded protein is CASSTRTGMGEKLFF.

The chain recombines TRBV5-1 with TRBJ2-3, with D perhaps matching TRBD2 (6 bases). The germline CDR1 and CDR2 sequences are SGHRS and YFSETQ. The ends were cut back, 3 bases at V and 2 bases at J, with 10 bases in the middle. The CDR3 loop spans 14 amino acids. Here the CDR3 DNA reads TGCGCCAGCAGCTGGGCGGACTACACAGATACGCAGTATTTT. This sequence encodes CASSWADYTDTQYF.

This chain uses TRBV4-2 with TRBJ1-6, with TRBD1 identical over 9 bases. CDR1 is LGHNA, CDR2 YNFKEQ, per germline. This CDR3 is built from 15 residues. V shed 3 bases, J shed 7 bases, and the junction held 4 bases outside the gene matches. CDR3 in amino acids: CASSQDRGWNSPLHF. Written as DNA, the CDR3 is TGTGCCAGCAGCCAGGACAGGGGTTGGAATTCACCCCTCCACTTT.

This clone was detected only a few times. The chain combines TRBV5-8 with TRBJ1-4, with 10 nucleotides matching TRBD1. V trimming: 2 bases; J trimming: 8 bases; junction bases outside the gene matches: 6. CDR1 and CDR2 from the germline V gene are SGHTS and YDEGEE. The CDR3 has 15 amino acids. The DNA for the CDR3 is TGTGCCAGCAGCTTCGACGGGACAGGGGAGGAAAAACTGTTTTTT. It translates to CASSFDGTGEEKLFF.

This rearrangement joins TRBV11-2 to TRBJ1-1; TRBD1 aligns across 11 bases. Germline V lookup: CDR1 SGHAT, CDR2 FQNNGV. V lost 5 bases and J lost 7; bases outside the gene matches: 9. The CDR3 extends over 15 amino acids. CDR3 protein: CASSATGTGGNEAFF. The CDR3 DNA reads as TGTGCCAGCAGCGCAACCGGGACAGGGGGTAATGAAGCTTTCTTT.

The V gene is TRBV9, the J gene TRBJ1-2; tentative D call: TRBD1 (6 bases). The CDR3 runs to 13 residues. Germline V lookup: CDR1 SGDLS, CDR2 YYNGEE. V gave up 4 bases and J gave up 6 bases, with 13 bases separating them. The CDR3 DNA sequence: TGTGCCAGCAGCCGCAGGGGATCGGATGGCTACACCTTC. It encodes CASSRRGSDGYTF.